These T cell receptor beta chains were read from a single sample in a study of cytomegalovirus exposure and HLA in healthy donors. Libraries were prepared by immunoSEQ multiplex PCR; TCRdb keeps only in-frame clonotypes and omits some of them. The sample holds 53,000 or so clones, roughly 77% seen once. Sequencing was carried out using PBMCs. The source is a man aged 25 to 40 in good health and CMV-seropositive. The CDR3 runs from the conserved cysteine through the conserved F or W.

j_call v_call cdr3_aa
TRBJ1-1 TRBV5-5 CASSLATGALNTEAFF
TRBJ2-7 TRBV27 CASSLREGYEQYF
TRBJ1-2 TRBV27 CASSLSGLGGYTF
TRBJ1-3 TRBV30 CAWSLEASSGNTIYF
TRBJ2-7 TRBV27 CASSFLPSGPYEQYF
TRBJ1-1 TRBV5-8 CASSLTDTSNTEAFF
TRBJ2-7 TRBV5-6 CASSLAPQLSSYEQYF
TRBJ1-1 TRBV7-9 CASSPWRGDTEAFF
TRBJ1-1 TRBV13 CASSPWRGDTEAFF
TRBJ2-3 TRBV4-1 CASSQRTGGTDTQYF
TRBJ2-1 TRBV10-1 CASSVTGQGIHNNEQFF